The rows below give T cell receptor beta chains drawn from one sample of a study of cytomegalovirus exposure and HLA in healthy donors. The protocol was immunoSEQ multiplex PCR, while the TCRdb copy is restricted to in-frame clones and leaves out a portion. In the table there are under 250,000 clones, 70% to 90% of which are singletons. Sequencing was carried out using PBMCs. These receptors were taken from a girl aged 2 to 9 in good health and CMV-seronegative. Each CDR3 is given with its conserved first and last residue. A D gene is named only where the DNA matches it firmly. Clone size is not always given. Where it is, it says once, few, many or a class for expanded clones.

d_call	clone_size	v_call	j_call	cdr3_aa	cdr3_nt
.	.	TRBV29-1	TRBJ2-5	CSGQESVETQYF	TGCAGCGGACAGGAGAGTGTAGAGACCCAGTACTTC
.	once	TRBV2	TRBJ2-7	CASSPPPEVQYF	TGTGCCAGCAGTCCCCCACCGGAGGTGCAGTACTTC
.	.	TRBV5-1	TRBJ2-1	CASSLEGVWYNEQFF	TGCGCCAGCAGCTTAGAAGGAGTCTGGTACAATGAGCAGTTCTTC
.	.	TRBV6-5	TRBJ1-6	CASTQSQGHNSPLHF	TGTGCCAGCACTCAGAGCCAGGGGCATAATTCACCCCTCCACTTT
.	.	TRBV30	TRBJ1-2	CAWSRGYGYTF	TGTGCCTGGAGCAGGGGTTATGGCTACACCTTC
TRBD1	.	TRBV5-5	TRBJ2-7	CASSLALLDRVVYEQYF	TGTGCCAGCAGCTTGGCCCTCCTGGACAGGGTGGTGTACGAGCAGTACTTC
.	once	TRBV2	TRBJ2-5	CASSDSGGAKSWTQYF	TGTGCCAGCAGTGATAGTGGGGGGGCCAAGTCGTGGACCCAGTACTTC
TRBD1	few	TRBV28	TRBJ2-7	CASSQGVPTYEQYF	TGTGCCAGCAGTCAGGGGGTCCCGACCTACGAGCAGTACTTC
.	.	TRBV11-2	TRBJ2-3	CASSYRPSTDTQYF	TGTGCCAGCAGCTACAGGCCTAGCACAGATACGCAGTATTTT
.	.	TRBV6-5	TRBJ1-2	CASSSDRSYTF	TGTGCCAGCAGTAGTGACAGGAGCTACACCTTC
.	.	TRBV10-2	TRBJ2-1	CASSESRTANYNEQFF	TGCGCCAGCAGTGAATCTCGGACAGCGAACTACAATGAGCAGTTCTTC
.	.	TRBV7-9	TRBJ1-1	CASSADSPIMSNTEAFF	TGTGCCAGCAGCGCGGACAGCCCCATTATGTCGAACACTGAAGCTTTCTTT
.	.	TRBV4-1	TRBJ1-2	CASRSPGAKPYGYTF	TGCGCCAGCAGGTCTCCAGGGGCTAAACCTTATGGCTACACCTTC
TRBD2	.	TRBV5-1	TRBJ2-5	CASSLRPVLAGKETQYF	TGCGCCAGCAGCTTGAGACCAGTGCTAGCGGGGAAAGAGACCCAGTACTTC
.	.	TRBV6-1	TRBJ1-5	CASSAGQNNQPQHF	TGTGCCAGCAGTGCTGGACAGAACAATCAGCCCCAGCATTTT
.	.	TRBV7-2	TRBJ1-5	CASSLSRVGSQPQHF	TGTGCCAGCAGCTTATCCCGCGTCGGGAGTCAGCCCCAGCATTTT
TRBD2	.	TRBV19	TRBJ2-5	CASSAWTSGNQETQYF	TGTGCCAGTAGTGCCTGGACTAGCGGAAACCAAGAGACCCAGTACTTC
.	.	TRBV2	TRBJ1-5	CASTGLGGNQPQHF	TGTGCCAGCACGGGACTGGGGGGCAATCAGCCCCAGCATTTT
TRBD2	.	TRBV5-1	TRBJ2-3	CASSPRLATTQYF	TGCGCCAGCAGCCCGAGACTAGCGACTACGCAGTATTTT
.	.	TRBV28	TRBJ2-7	CASSLRAGEGSYEQYF	TGTGCCAGCAGTTTGAGGGCCGGGGAAGGGTCCTACGAGCAGTACTTC
TRBD1	few	TRBV29-1	TRBJ1-1	CSVEGTGYMNTEAFF	TGCAGCGTTGAGGGGACAGGGTACATGAACACTGAAGCTTTCTTT
.	.	TRBV25-1	TRBJ1-4	CASSEFRRREEKLFF	TGTGCCAGCAGTGAATTTAGGAGACGAGAGGAAAAACTGTTTTTT
TRBD2	.	TRBV5-1	TRBJ2-1	CASSLGTSGRGFYNEQFF	TGCGCCAGCAGCTTAGGGACTAGCGGGAGAGGTTTCTACAATGAGCAGTTCTTC
.	.	TRBV6-1	TRBJ1-4	CASSGTANEKLFF	TGTGCCAGCAGTGGGACAGCTAATGAAAAACTGTTTTTT
.	.	TRBV11-3	TRBJ2-1	CASSLASGEQFF	TGTGCCAGCAGCTTAGCATCGGGTGAGCAGTTCTTC
.	.	TRBV5-1	TRBJ2-5	CASSLAGSETQYF	TGCGCCAGCAGCTTGGCCGGGAGTGAGACCCAGTACTTC
TRBD1	.	TRBV12-5	TRBJ1-1	CASGATGGYVTEAFF	TGTGCTAGTGGCGCTACAGGGGGCTATGTCACTGAAGCTTTCTTT
TRBD1	.	TRBV7-8	TRBJ1-1	CASSLRDRLTMNTEAFF	TGTGCCAGCAGCCTCCGGGACAGGCTAACAATGAACACTGAAGCTTTCTTT
.	.	TRBV10-2	TRBJ1-5	CASSETASNQPQHF	TGCGCCAGCAGTGAGACAGCTAGCAATCAGCCCCAGCATTTT
.	.	TRBV5-1	TRBJ1-2	CASSLRSGRAVSKDYGYTF	TGCGCCAGCAGCTTGAGATCTGGCAGGGCGGTCTCAAAGGACTATGGCTACACCTTC
.	.	TRBV2	TRBJ1-5	CASRGGGNQPQHF	TGTGCCAGCAGAGGGGGAGGGAATCAGCCCCAGCATTTT
TRBD2	few	TRBV19	TRBJ2-5	CASSSWGLAGGRQETQYF	TGTGCCAGTAGTAGCTGGGGACTAGCGGGAGGACGACAAGAGACCCAGTACTTC
TRBD1	few	TRBV7-2	TRBJ1-1	CASSSQGYTEAFF	TGTGCCAGCAGCTCACAGGGGTATACTGAAGCTTTCTTT
TRBD1	.	TRBV25-1	TRBJ1-4	CASSAPGQGMSELFF	TGTGCCAGCAGCGCCCCGGGACAGGGGATGAGCGAACTGTTTTTT